Detailed here is one T cell receptor (beta chain). Germline V gene data show CDR1 as GTSNPN and CDR2 as SVGIG (reference sequence). Trimming removed 1 base from V and 5 bases from J, with 6 bases in between. The length of the CDR3 is 12 residues. Some clones are missing from TCRdb's copy, which holds only in-frame ones; the method was immunoSEQ multiplex PCR. The data contain around 170,000 clones, roughly 92% of them seen just once; the ten biggest clones take up approximately 0.7%. This specimen comes from a study of control samples from healthy donors and cancer patients. The sequence came from a woman under 40 in good health. The V gene is TRBV30, the J gene TRBJ2-1, with D hard to call. Source material: blood. The CDR3 is CAWSGVNNEQFF. Written as DNA, the CDR3 is TGTGCCTGGAGTGGGGTGAACAATGAGCAGTTCTTC.